Following are 30 T cell receptor beta chains from one sample sequenced in a study of response to subunit inactivated influenza vaccine. TCRdb ran MiXCR on the RT-PCR reads and lists one entry per CDR3 protein. The sample contains 750,000 to 850,000 distinct CDR3 sequences, roughly 20% of which appear only once. The specimen was PBMCs from blood, collected about 5 days after vaccination. Receptors originate from a man over 45 who received an inactivated influenza vaccine.

A few counts support this clonotype. The chain carries TRBV4-2 and TRBJ2-6; no clear D gene. The CDR3 runs 16 residues. Germline V CDR1 and CDR2: LGHNA, YNFKEQ. V was pared by 3 bases and J by 0 bases, with 9 bases between. The CDR3 protein is CASSQEPSSGANVLTF. In DNA, the CDR3 is TGTGCCAGCAGCCAGGAACCTTCCTCTGGGGCCAACGTCCTGACTTTC.

In its sample, this clonotype was seen many times. V is TRBV5-5 and J is TRBJ2-7, with 7 bases fitting TRBD2. Germline loops: CDR1 SGHKS, CDR2 YYEKEE (reference sequence). This CDR3 contains 16 residues. Trimming removed 4 bases from V and 2 bases from J; junction bases left unmatched: 12. The CDR3 coding sequence is TGTGCCAGCAGCCCCCCCGGGGGGAGAGGGGCCTACGAGCAGTACTTC. Translation: CASSPPGGRGAYEQYF. The whole variable domain, remainder taken from reference TRBV5-5 and TRBJ2-7, is DAGVTQSPTHLIKTRGQQVTLRCSPISGHKSVSWYQQVLGQGPQFIFQYYEKEERGRGNFPDRFSARQFPNYSSELNVNALLLGDSALYLCASSPPGGRGAYEQYFGPGTRLTVT.

This clonotype was seen at least ten times. The chain uses TRBV25-1 and TRBJ1-1; 7 bases fit TRBD1. J gave up 5 bases and V 0 bases, and 3 bases lay outside the gene matches. CDR3 length: 14 residues. Germline CDR1 is MGHDK and CDR2 is SYGVNS. The CDR3 loop is CASSEYRGSTEAFF. Here the CDR3 DNA reads TGTGCCAGCAGTGAATACAGGGGGAGTACTGAAGCTTTCTTT.

The V and J genes are TRBV28 and TRBJ2-5, with D perhaps assigned TRBD1 or TRBD2 (7 bases each). The CDR3 spans 16 residues. CDR1 is MDHEN, CDR2 SYDVKM, per germline. The V end lost 3 bases, the J end lost 2 bases, and 16 bases lay between the germline ends. The CDR3 region is CASSLGGGVSQETQYF. The CDR3 bases are TGTGCCAGCAGTTTGGGAGGGGGCGTCTCTCAAGAGACCCAGTACTTC.

In its sample, this clonotype was seen a few times. The chain is built from TRBV20-1 and TRBJ1-6; 7 bases align to TRBD1. Germline CDR1 and CDR2: DFQATT and SNEGSKA (reference sequence). J gave up 6 bases and V 6 bases, and 8 bases lay outside the gene matches. The CDR3 totals 14 residues. CDR3 loop: CSAQHGTVNSPLHF. CDR3 nucleotides: TGCAGTGCACAGCACGGGACAGTTAATTCACCCCTCCACTTT.

This clonotype was recorded at least ten times. J is TRBJ1-2 and V is TRBV12-3 or TRBV12-4; D is perhaps TRBD1 (5 bases). CDR3 length equals 14 residues. Deletions cut 4 bases from V and 4 bases from J, with 13 bases between. As DNA, the CDR3 is TGTGCCAGCAGTTCAGTATTGGGGACCTATGGCTACACCTTC. Translating it yields CASSSVLGTYGYTF.

This clonotype was counted a few times. The chain couples TRBV9 to TRBJ2-7, with D tentatively TRBD2 (6 bases). This CDR3 has 15 residues. CDR1 is SGDLS and CDR2 is YYNGEE in the germline V gene. V lost 0 bases, J lost 0 bases, and 10 bases lay in between. The CDR3 protein is CASSVDPGLSYEQYF. The CDR3 nucleotides read TGTGCCAGCAGCGTAGACCCGGGACTCTCCTACGAGCAGTACTTC.

Worth noting for this clonotype: A junction boundary mismatches the germline segment, possibly from a read error. The J gene is TRBJ2-3, the V gene TRBV20-1, with TRBD2 identical over 12 bases. The CDR3 spans 15 residues. The germline V gene has CDR1 DFQATT and CDR2 SNEGSKA (reference sequence). Written as DNA, the CDR3 is TGCAGTGCTGGACTAGCGGGGTACTCCACAGATATGCAGTATTTT. This translates into CSAGLAGYSTDMQYF.

Regarding this clonotype: Sequence at one end of the junction differs from germline and may be a read error. J is TRBJ2-2 and V is TRBV6-1; D possibly corresponds to TRBD2 (5 bases). There are 14 residues in the CDR3. Germline V gives CDR1 MNHNS, CDR2 SASEGT. CDR3 coding DNA: TGTGCCAGCAGATCACAGACCTCCACCGGGGAGCTGTATTTT. Protein: CASRSQTSTGELYF.

This clonotype was observed a handful of times. The chain recombines TRBV4-3 with TRBJ2-2; the D gene is possibly TRBD1 (5 bases). The V gene's germline CDR1 is LGHNA and CDR2 YSLEER. V lost 0 bases, J lost 4 bases, and 12 bases lay in between. The CDR3 extends over 16 amino acids. The CDR3 region is CASSQDMAGSTGELFF. The CDR3 region has the DNA TGCGCCAGCAGCCAAGATATGGCAGGGTCCACCGGGGAGCTGTTTTTT.

A few counts support this clonotype. This rearrangement joins TRBV7-9 to TRBJ2-7; 7 nucleotides align to TRBD1. The germline gives CDR1 SEHNR, CDR2 FQNEAQ (reference sequence). The V segment lost 5 bases and the J segment 0 bases; nucleotides outside the gene matches: 10. The CDR3 sequence is 16 residues long. The CDR3 loop is CASSQTFRDSSYEQYF. The CDR3 nucleotides are TGTGCCAGCAGCCAAACGTTCCGGGACAGCTCCTACGAGCAGTACTTC. The complete variable domain, with remaining parts taken from reference TRBV7-9 and TRBJ2-7, reads DTGVSQNPRHKITKRGQNVTFRCDPISEHNRLYWYRQTLGQGPEFLTYFQNEAQLEKSRLLSDRFSAERPKGSFSTLEIQRTEQGDSAMYLCASSQTFRDSSYEQYFGPGTRLTVT.

This clonotype was detected a few times. The chain is built from TRBV6-1 and TRBJ1-4; 7 bases align to TRBD1. The CDR3 runs 14 residues. In germline, CDR1 is MNHNS, CDR2 SASEGT. V trimming: 7 bases; J trimming: 6 bases; junction bases outside the gene matches: 8. CDR3 protein: CASIRDSFYEKLFF. DNA of the CDR3: TGTGCCAGCATCCGGGACAGCTTTTATGAAAAACTGTTTTTT.

This clonotype turned up a few times. This rearrangement joins TRBV28 to TRBJ2-5; 11 bases fit TRBD2. In germline, CDR1 is MDHEN, CDR2 SYDVKM. The CDR3 contains 17 residues. V gave up 6 bases and J gave up 3 bases; unmatched junction bases: 12. CDR3 DNA: TGTGCCAGCAGGCTTACCTTAGCGGGAGGGAGTAAAGAGACCCAGTACTTC. This gives the protein CASRLTLAGGSKETQYF.

This clonotype was detected only a few times. This chain links TRBV20-1 with TRBJ2-1, with D uncertain. The CDR3 is 14 amino acids. Trimming stripped 1 base from V and 2 bases from J, with 9 bases between. Germline CDR1 reads DFQATT; CDR2 reads SNEGSKA (reference sequence). DNA of the CDR3: TGCAGTGCTAGAGGCCCGCAGGCCTACAATGAGCAGTTCTTC. Protein product: CSARGPQAYNEQFF.

This clonotype was observed a handful of times. The rearrangement links TRBV4-2 to TRBJ2-1; 9 bases line up with TRBD2. The CDR3 spans 16 residues. In germline, CDR1 is LGHNA, CDR2 YNFKEQ. V was pared by 1 base and J by 4 bases, with 5 bases of the junction left unmatched. CDR3 in DNA: TGTGCCAGCAGCCAAGTTCTAGCGGGAACGTACAATGAGCAGTTCTTC. This sequence encodes CASSQVLAGTYNEQFF.

This chain uses TRBV6-2 or TRBV6-3 with TRBJ2-3; D remains ambiguous. With 4 bases removed from V and 4 bases from J, the gap between germline ends came to 9 bases. Germline V CDR1 and CDR2: MNHEY, SVGEGT. CDR3 length equals 13 residues. This CDR3 is CASSSEFSDTQYF. The CDR3 region has the DNA TGTGCCAGCAGTTCGGAGTTCTCAGATACGCAGTATTTT.

This clonotype was seen ten or more times. The chain combines TRBV12-3 or TRBV12-4 with TRBJ2-5; D possibly corresponds to TRBD1 (6 bases). Trimming took 4 bases from V and 2 from J, leaving 8 bases between them. This CDR3 is 13 amino acids long. The CDR3 here is CASSWTAQETQYF. CDR3 sequence (DNA): TGTGCCAGCAGTTGGACAGCTCAAGAGACCCAGTACTTC.

This chain links TRBV12-3 or TRBV12-4 with TRBJ1-2; a possible D gene is TRBD1 (6 bases). V dropped 8 bases and J dropped 2 bases, with 15 bases sitting between them. The CDR3 covers 14 residues. DNA for the CDR3: TGTGCCAGCCGCGACACCGGGACAAACTATGGCTACACCTTC. Its protein is CASRDTGTNYGYTF.

There are a few counts of this clonotype. This chain joins TRBV6-1 and TRBJ2-3, with D perhaps matching TRBD1 (5 bases). Germline-derived CDR1 and CDR2 are MNHNS and SASEGT. The CDR3 consists of 15 residues. The V gene lost 6 bases and the J gene lost 2 bases, with 15 bases spanning the gap. Here the CDR3 DNA reads TGTGCCAGCAGGTCCCACAGGAGCCTCACAGATACGCAGTATTTT. Amino acids: CASRSHRSLTDTQYF.

This chain uses TRBV3-1 with TRBJ2-1; 7 bases are a match to TRBD2. CDR1 and CDR2 (germline): LGHDT, YNNKEL (reference sequence). The CDR3 runs to 16 residues. With V trimmed by 10 bases and J by 3 bases, 15 bases remained unmatched. The DNA for the CDR3 is TGTGCCACCACCAAGCGGGGCCGGGACTTCTACAATGAGCAGTTCTTC. This codes for CATTKRGRDFYNEQFF.

This chain joins TRBV3-1 and TRBJ2-3; 9 nucleotides match TRBD1. Unmatched junction bases numbered 5, after V lost 1 base and J lost 3 bases. The CDR3 spans 16 residues. From germline, CDR1 is LGHDT and CDR2 YNNKEL (reference sequence). CDR3 DNA: TGTGCCAGCAGCCAAGTGTGGGACAGGGAAACAGATACGCAGTATTTT. This encodes CASSQVWDRETDTQYF.

Only a few counts were recorded for this clonotype. The CDR3 is CASSRYWGVGNEQFF. The CDR3 DNA reads TGTGCCAGCAGCCGGTACTGGGGGGTCGGGAATGAGCAGTTCTTC. This chain joins TRBV14 and TRBJ2-1, with D possibly TRBD2 on 6 matching bases. V lost 4 bases to trimming and J lost 7 bases, with 17 bases between them. This CDR3 comprises 15 residues. Germline CDR1 reads SGHDN; CDR2 reads FVKESK.

This clonotype has more than one count but fewer than ten. The chain is built from TRBV7-9 and TRBJ1-4, with no clear D. V was pared by 5 bases and J by 12 bases, with 16 bases between. CDR3 length: 13 residues. The germline CDR1 and CDR2 sequences are SEHNR and FQNEAQ (reference sequence). CDR3 loop: CASSPSRDGELFF. CDR3 nucleotide sequence: TGTGCCAGCAGCCCCTCCCGGGATGGGGAACTGTTTTTT. The whole variable domain, remainder taken from reference TRBV7-9 and TRBJ1-4, is DTGVSQNPRHKITKRGQNVTFRCDPISEHNRLYWYRQTLGQGPEFLTYFQNEAQLEKSRLLSDRFSAERPKGSFSTLEIQRTEQGDSAMYLCASSPSRDGELFFGSGTQLSVL.

The gene calls are TRBV5-1 and TRBJ2-3; TRBD2 matches at 9 bases. Trimming cost V 2 bases and J 4 bases; bases outside gene matches: 11. The CDR3 totals 17 residues. Germline V CDR1 and CDR2: SGHRS, YFSETQ. CDR3 protein: CASSLRQSSGVPDTQYF. The DNA of the CDR3 is TGCGCCAGCAGCTTAAGACAATCTAGCGGGGTTCCAGATACGCAGTATTTT.

The chain has TRBV6-2 or TRBV6-3 and TRBJ2-7; perhaps D is TRBD1 or TRBD2 (5 bases each). V lost 0 bases, J lost 2 bases, and 17 bases lay in between. There are 17 residues in the CDR3. CDR1 MNHEY and CDR2 SVGEGT come from the germline V gene. The CDR3 spells CASSYSNFGTGAYEQYF. CDR3 nucleotide sequence: TGTGCCAGCAGTTACTCGAATTTCGGGACGGGTGCCTACGAGCAGTACTTC.

The rearrangement joins TRBV28 to TRBJ1-2; D gene unclear. The CDR3 runs to 19 residues. Deletions cut 3 bases from V and 3 bases from J, with 26 bases between. Germline V lookup: CDR1 MDHEN, CDR2 SYDVKM. CDR3 sequence reads: CASSFLGAWYTQHHYGYTF. The CDR3 nucleotides are TGTGCCAGCAGTTTTTTAGGTGCGTGGTACACCCAACACCACTATGGCTACACCTTC.

V gene TRBV11-2 combines with J gene TRBJ2-1, with 12 bases aligning to TRBD2. V lost 3 bases and J lost 5; bases outside the gene matches: 11. Per germline, CDR1 SGHAT and CDR2 FQNNGV. The CDR3 runs to 18 residues. CDR3 sequence reads: CASSLTSGSGRGHNEQFF. CDR3 bases: TGTGCCAGCAGCTTGACTAGCGGGAGTGGTAGGGGACACAATGAGCAGTTCTTC. Full variable domain (missing parts from reference TRBV11-2 and TRBJ2-1): EAGVAQSPRYKIIEKRQSVAFWCNPISGHATLYWYQQILGQGPKLLIQFQNNGVVDDSQLPKDRFSAERLKGVDSTLKIQPAKLEDSAVYLCASSLTSGSGRGHNEQFFGPGTRLTVL.

In its sample, this clonotype was seen a few times. The J gene is TRBJ2-3, the V gene TRBV6-2 or TRBV6-3, with 7 bases lining up with TRBD2. V shed 5 bases, J shed 0 bases, and the junction held 8 bases outside the gene matches. Germline V gives CDR1 MNHEY, CDR2 SVGEGT. The CDR3 runs to 16 residues. CDR3 region: CASSTGGLLSTDTQYF. For the CDR3, the DNA is TGTGCCAGCAGTACCGGGGGACTACTTAGCACAGATACGCAGTATTTT.

In its sample, this clonotype was seen many times. The chain is built from TRBV6-2 or TRBV6-3 and TRBJ2-5; 14 bases are a match to TRBD2. The germline gives CDR1 MNHEY, CDR2 SVGEGT. This CDR3 region has 16 residues. V lost 7 bases to trimming and J lost 1 base; unmatched junction nucleotides: 5. CDR3 region: CASTSTSGRAQETQYF. CDR3 DNA sequence: TGTGCCAGCACCTCGACTAGCGGGAGGGCCCAAGAGACCCAGTACTTC.

The chain links TRBV12-3 or TRBV12-4 to TRBJ1-1; D is undetermined. The V and J ends lost 5 bases and 4 bases respectively, with 14 bases between them. The CDR3 totals 14 residues. CDR3 loop: CASSPERWRTEAFF. CDR3 bases: TGTGCCAGCAGTCCCGAGAGGTGGCGCACTGAAGCTTTCTTT.